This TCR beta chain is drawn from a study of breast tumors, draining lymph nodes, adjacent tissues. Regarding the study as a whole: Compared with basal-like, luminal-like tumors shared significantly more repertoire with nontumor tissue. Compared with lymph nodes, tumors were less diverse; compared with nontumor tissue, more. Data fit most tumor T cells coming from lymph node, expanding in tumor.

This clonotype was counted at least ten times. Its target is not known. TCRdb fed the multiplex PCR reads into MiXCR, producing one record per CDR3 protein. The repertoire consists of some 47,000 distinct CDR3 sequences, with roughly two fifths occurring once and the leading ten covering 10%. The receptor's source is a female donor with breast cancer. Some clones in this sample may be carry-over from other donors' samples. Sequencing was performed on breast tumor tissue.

Written as DNA, the CDR3 is TGTGCCAGCTCCAGGGGCGCTGGAAACACCATATATTTT. This sequence encodes CASSRGAGNTIYF. The chain carries TRBV6-5 and TRBJ1-3; a possible D gene is TRBD1 (6 bases). Germline loops: CDR1 MNHEY, CDR2 SVGAGI. V lost 8 bases, J lost 2 bases, and 10 bases lay in between. The length of the CDR3 is 13 residues.